The 19 T cell receptor beta chains given below trace back to one sample, sequenced in a study of T cells in Graves' hyperthyroidism and ophthalmopathy (dated by TCRdb to the late 2010s). Receptor libraries were prepared by multiplex PCR. The sequencer listed for this sample is Illumina HiSeq 2000. The TCR beta CDR3 regions were amplified from the RNA transcripts. For the first round of RT-PCR on the TCR CDR3, the HTBI primer set was used together with the Qiagen OneStep RT-PCR kit. TCRdb trimmed the raw reads at Q25, called clones with MiXCR and kept productive beta chains. Rows with one shared CDR3 protein collapse into an entry with the most common genes and DNA. Within this sample are under 350,000 distinct CDR3 sequences, with approximately 18% of them counted one time only. The top ten hold approximately 49% of the sample. The sample consisted of blood. These receptors all come from a woman aged 45-65 years with Graves' hyperthyroidism.

There are many counts of this clonotype. The chain uses TRBV3-1 and TRBJ2-3; 9 bases align to TRBD1. Trimming took 3 bases from V and 7 from J; bases not matched to a gene: 14. In germline, CDR1 is LGHDT, CDR2 YNNKEL (reference sequence). The CDR3 sequence is 17 residues long. For the CDR3, the DNA is TGTGCCAGCAGCCACGAACCGGGACAGGGCCCCTCGAATACGCAGTATTTT. This sequence encodes CASSHEPGQGPSNTQYF.

The rearrangement links TRBV6-2 or TRBV6-3 to TRBJ1-1, with TRBD1 matching 7 bases. V gave up 2 bases and J gave up 11 bases; unmatched junction bases: 11. Germline CDR1 is MNHEY and CDR2 is SVGEGT. This CDR3 spans 14 amino acids. As DNA, the CDR3 is TGTGCCAGCAGTTACGGCCAGGGGGGCGTTGGGGCTTTCTTT. Protein product: CASSYGQGGVGAFF.

This clonotype was seen ten or more times. V gene TRBV30 combines with J gene TRBJ2-3, with D hard to call. This CDR3 comprises 13 residues. Trimming cost V 2 bases and J 1 base, with 7 bases left between them. The germline CDR1 and CDR2 sequences are GTSNPN and SVGIG (reference sequence). The CDR3 protein is CAWSFAGTDTQYF. DNA of the CDR3: TGTGCCTGGAGTTTTGCAGGCACAGATACGCAGTATTTT.

This clonotype came up many times. The chain couples TRBV28 to TRBJ1-5, with a weak D call TRBD1 (5 bases). The V end was cut by 2 bases, the J end by 2 bases, with 7 bases between. This CDR3 spans 14 amino acids. Germline V gene data show CDR1 as MDHEN and CDR2 as SYDVKM. The CDR3 region is CASSLTGRNQPQHF. Here the CDR3 DNA reads TGTGCCAGCAGTTTAACAGGCCGCAATCAGCCCCAGCATTTT.

This clonotype appeared a few times. V is TRBV20-1 and J is TRBJ2-1; 8 bases agree with TRBD2. The CDR3 extends over 15 amino acids. Germline V CDR1 and CDR2: DFQATT, SNEGSKA (reference sequence). Trimming at V came to 0 bases and at J to 4 bases, leaving 5 bases not matched to a gene. The CDR3 is CSAREGSSGYNEQFF. The CDR3 DNA follows: TGCAGTGCTAGAGAGGGATCTAGCGGGTACAATGAGCAGTTCTTC.

The chain is built from TRBV13 and TRBJ2-1, with 10 bases aligning to TRBD2. CDR3 length: 17 residues. The germline gives CDR1 PRHDT, CDR2 FYEKMQ (reference sequence). The J segment lost 5 bases and the V segment lost 1 base, leaving 8 bases of the junction unmatched. CDR3 DNA: TGTGCCAGCAGCTTAGATAGGGCTAGCGGGAGAGACAATGAGCAGTTCTTC. This codes for CASSLDRASGRDNEQFF.

The CDR3 loop is CASSFNPVTNYGYTF. CDR3 in DNA: TGTGCCAGCAGCTTCAATCCAGTCACTAACTATGGCTACACCTTC. The V call is TRBV5-5, the J call TRBJ1-2; D unresolved. Trimming stripped 2 bases from V and 0 bases from J, with 11 bases between. The CDR3 covers 15 residues. Per germline, CDR1 SGHKS and CDR2 YYEKEE (reference sequence).

This clonotype was seen a few times. V usage is TRBV28 and J usage is TRBJ2-3, with D maybe TRBD2 (6 bases). The CDR3 totals 15 residues. Trimming left V 5 bases short and J 8 bases short, with 20 bases between. Germline loops: CDR1 MDHEN, CDR2 SYDVKM. DNA for the CDR3: TGTGCCAGCAGTCCCCTGGGAGGTGGGAGTGGTACGCAGTATTTT. Its protein is CASSPLGGGSGTQYF.

In regard to this clonotype: An end of the junction does not agree with germline; a read error may underlie this. The chain carries TRBV11-2 and TRBJ1-5; D gene unclear. The CDR3 totals 13 residues. The germline gives CDR1 SGHAT, CDR2 FQNNGV. The CDR3 sequence is CASGLASEQPQHF. The CDR3 region has the DNA TGTGCCAGCGGCTTAGCCTCTGAACAGCCCCAGCATTTT.

In this sample, this clonotype turned up many times. The chain has TRBV6-1 and TRBJ1-1; maybe TRBD1 (6 bases). The CDR3 covers 17 residues. The V gene lost 6 bases and the J gene lost 2 bases, with 22 bases spanning the gap. Per germline, CDR1 MNHNS and CDR2 SASEGT. The CDR3 nucleotides are TGTGCCAGCAGACCTAGGGGGGGGGCGATCCCCAACACTGAAGCTTTCTTT. It encodes CASRPRGGAIPNTEAFF.

In this sample, this clonotype turned up once. J is TRBJ2-1 and V is TRBV29-1; 16 nucleotides agree with TRBD2. J gave up 3 bases and V 6 bases, and 5 bases lay outside the gene matches. This CDR3 has 16 residues. The V gene's germline CDR1 is SQVTM and CDR2 ANQGSEA. DNA of the CDR3: TGCAGCGTCCCGGGACTAGCGGGGGGGTTCTACAATGAGCAGTTCTTC. Translated: CSVPGLAGGFYNEQFF.

This clonotype has a handful of counts. V is TRBV6-1 and J is TRBJ2-7; D might be TRBD1 or TRBD2, each matching 6 bases. This CDR3 has 13 residues. Trimming took 6 bases from V and 5 from J, leaving 14 bases between them. Germline V gene data show CDR1 as MNHNS and CDR2 as SASEGT. This CDR3 is CASSPGGLDEQYV. Written as DNA, the CDR3 is TGTGCCAGCAGCCCCGGGGGCCTCGACGAGCAGTACGTC.

This clonotype has at least ten counts. Here the CDR3 DNA reads TGCGCCAGCAGCATTGACAGGCACACTGAAGCTTTCTTT. This codes for CASSIDRHTEAFF. V usage is TRBV5-1 and J usage is TRBJ1-1; D may be TRBD1 (6 bases). This CDR3 spans 13 amino acids. Germline V CDR1 and CDR2: SGHRS, YFSETQ. Trimming cost V 4 bases and J 3 bases, with 10 bases left between them.

This clonotype was counted many times. The genes are TRBV28 and TRBJ1-4; possible D gene TRBD1, 5 bases. V lost 4 bases and J 8 bases, leaving 14 bases between the germline ends. The CDR3 consists of 14 residues. Germline loops: CDR1 MDHEN, CDR2 SYDVKM. In DNA, the CDR3 is TGTGCCAGCAGTTCGACCAGAGAGGGGGAAAAACTGTTTTTT. Amino acids: CASSSTREGEKLFF. The variable domain in full, completed from reference TRBV28 and TRBJ1-4, reads DVKVTQSSRYLVKRTGEKVFLECVQDMDHENMFWYRQDPGLGLRLIYFSYDVKMKEKGDIPEGYSVSREKKERFSLILESASTNQTSMYLCASSSTREGEKLFFGSGTQLSVL.

This clonotype was recorded once. CDR3 protein: CASSPTGIGTGELFF. The CDR3 nucleotides are TGTGCCAGCAGCCCAACAGGGATTGGCACCGGGGAGCTGTTTTTT. V is TRBV11-2 and J is TRBJ2-2; D is perhaps TRBD1 (6 bases). The CDR3 sequence is 15 residues long. Per germline, CDR1 SGHAT and CDR2 FQNNGV. Between the trimmed V and J ends, which lost 5 bases and 4 bases, there was a span of 14 bases.

This clonotype was seen repeatedly, ten times or more. The V call is TRBV12-3 or TRBV12-4, the J call TRBJ2-3, with D perhaps matching TRBD1 (5 bases). Trimming removed 6 bases at V and 2 bases at J, with 12 bases between. The CDR3 is 14 residues long. CDR3 in amino acids: CASRDKTNTDTQYF. As DNA, the CDR3 is TGTGCCAGCAGGGACAAAACTAACACAGATACGCAGTATTTT.

This sequence joins TRBV7-3 and TRBJ1-1; D remains ambiguous. With 1 base removed from V and 3 bases from J, the gap between germline ends came to 12 bases. From germline, CDR1 is SGHTA and CDR2 FQGTGA. This CDR3 region has 15 residues. The CDR3 coding sequence is TGTGCCAGCAGCTTAAGAGGGCCTGGGGACACTGAAGCTTTCTTT. Translated: CASSLRGPGDTEAFF. The full variable domain, rest sourced from reference TRBV7-3 and TRBJ1-1, is GAGVSQTPSNKVTEKGKYVELRCDPISGHTALYWYRQSLGQGPEFLIYFQGTGAADDSGLPNDRFFAVRPEGSVSTLKIQRTERGDSAVYLCASSLRGPGDTEAFFGQGTRLTVV.

CDR3 loop: CASSITLGTEAFF. Here the CDR3 DNA reads TGTGCCAGTAGTATAACGCTTGGGACTGAAGCTTTCTTT. V gene TRBV19 combines with J gene TRBJ1-1; D remains unclear. Trimming took 2 bases from V and 5 from J, leaving 9 bases between them. The CDR3 spans 13 residues. The germline V gene has CDR1 LNHDA and CDR2 SQIVND (reference sequence). The variable domain in full, completed from reference TRBV19 and TRBJ1-1, reads DGGITQSPKYLFRKEGQNVTLSCEQNLNHDAMYWYRQDPGQGLRLIYYSQIVNDFQKGDIAEGYSVSREKKESFPLTVTSAQKNPTAFYLCASSITLGTEAFFGQGTRLTVV.

This clonotype was counted many times. The V gene is TRBV7-9, the J gene TRBJ2-3; 11 bases are shared with TRBD2. The germline V gene encodes CDR1 SEHNR and CDR2 FQNEAQ (reference sequence). The V gene end was trimmed by 5 bases and the J gene end by 0 bases; junction bases not matched to a gene: 13. The CDR3 totals 19 residues. CDR3 sequence reads: CASSPIRASGGLSTDTQYF. CDR3 coding DNA: TGTGCCAGCAGCCCAATCAGGGCTAGCGGGGGGCTAAGCACAGATACGCAGTATTTT. The full variable domain, in which reference TRBV7-9 and TRBJ2-3 provide the parts outside the CDR3, is DTGVSQNPRHKITKRGQNVTFRCDPISEHNRLYWYRQTLGQGPEFLTYFQNEAQLEKSRLLSDRFSAERPKGSFSTLEIQRTEQGDSAMYLCASSPIRASGGLSTDTQYFGPGTRLTVL.